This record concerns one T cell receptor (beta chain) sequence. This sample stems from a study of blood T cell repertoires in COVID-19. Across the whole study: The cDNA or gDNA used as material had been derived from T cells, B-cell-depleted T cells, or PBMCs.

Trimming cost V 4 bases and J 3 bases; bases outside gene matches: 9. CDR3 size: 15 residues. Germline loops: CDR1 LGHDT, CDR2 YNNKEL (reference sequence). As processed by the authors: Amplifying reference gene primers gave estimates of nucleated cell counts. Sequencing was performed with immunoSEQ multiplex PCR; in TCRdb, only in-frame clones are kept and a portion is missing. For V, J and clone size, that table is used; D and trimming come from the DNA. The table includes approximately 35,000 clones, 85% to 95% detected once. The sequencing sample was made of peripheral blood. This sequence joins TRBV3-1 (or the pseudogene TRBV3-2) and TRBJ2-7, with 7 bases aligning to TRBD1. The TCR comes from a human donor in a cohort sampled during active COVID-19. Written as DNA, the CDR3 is TGTGCCAGCAGCCCACAGGGGCCCAGTTACTACGAGCAGTACTTC. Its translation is CASSPQGPSYYEQYF.